This passage covers 26 T cell receptor beta chains from one sample sequenced in a study of cytomegalovirus exposure and HLA in healthy donors. TCRdb's table, derived via immunoSEQ multiplex PCR, lists solely in-frame clones and lacks some. This repertoire shows about 200,000 clones, around 78% found once; its top ten account for 4.5% to 6%. The sample consisted of PBMCs. These receptors all come from a woman under 30 in good health and CMV-seronegative.

This clone has a handful of counts. Here the CDR3 DNA reads TGTGCCAGCTCACCTACCGGGACAGGGTTCGTGAGTCAGCCCCAGCATTTT. Translated, it gives CASSPTGTGFVSQPQHF. The rearrangement joins TRBV18 to TRBJ1-5; TRBD1 matches 9 bases. The V gene's germline CDR1 is KGHSH and CDR2 LQKENI. V dropped 3 bases and J dropped 6; count of bases not matched to a gene: 12. This CDR3 is built from 17 residues. The full variable domain, with the rest looked up from reference TRBV18 and TRBJ1-5, is NAGVMQNPRHLVRRRGQEARLRCSPMKGHSHVYWYRQLPEEGLKFMVYLQKENIIDESGMPKERFSAEFPKEGPSILRIQQVVRGDSAAYFCASSPTGTGFVSQPQHFGDGTRLSIL.

The V call is TRBV5-1, the J call TRBJ2-6; D gene unclear. V was pared by 4 bases and J by 1 base, with 9 bases between. Germline V gene data show CDR1 as SGHRS and CDR2 as YFSETQ. This CDR3 is built from 15 residues. The CDR3, as DNA: TGCGCCAGCAGCGACGGTAAATCTGGGGCCAACGTCCTGACTTTC. Translated: CASSDGKSGANVLTF. Full variable domain (outside the CDR3, taken from reference TRBV5-1 and TRBJ2-6): KAGVTQTPRYLIKTRGQQVTLSCSPISGHRSVSWYQQTPGQGLQFLFEYFSETQRNKGNFPGRFSGRQFSNSRSEMNVSTLELGDSALYLCASSDGKSGANVLTFGAGSRLTVL.

J is TRBJ1-2 and V is TRBV30, with D possibly TRBD1 on 5 matching bases. Germline-derived CDR1 and CDR2 are GTSNPN and SVGIG (reference sequence). This CDR3 spans 11 amino acids. Deletions cut 2 bases from V and 7 bases from J, with 8 bases between. The CDR3 sequence is CAWSPGSGYTF. CDR3 bases: TGTGCCTGGAGTCCAGGGTCTGGCTACACCTTC.

The chain links TRBV11-3 to TRBJ2-1, with D unresolved. The germline V gene has CDR1 SGHNT and CDR2 YENEEA. The germline V and J ends were trimmed by 5 bases and 6 bases, with 8 bases remaining between them. This CDR3 comprises 12 residues. The CDR3, as DNA: TGTGCCAGCAGCCCCCGGAGCAATGAGCAGTTCTTC. It translates to CASSPRSNEQFF.

This rearrangement joins TRBV5-1 to TRBJ2-7; TRBD2 aligns across 8 bases. This CDR3 region has 18 residues. CDR1 and CDR2 (germline): SGHRS, YFSETQ. J was trimmed by 4 bases and V by 0 bases; bases with no gene match: 15. The chain's CDR3 is CASSLVRGLSGSNYEQYF. Written as DNA, the CDR3 is TGCGCCAGCAGCTTGGTCCGGGGCCTAAGCGGGAGCAATTACGAGCAGTACTTC.

The CDR3 here is CASSSRFRGTNYGYTF. CDR3 sequence (DNA): TGTGCCAGCAGCTCCAGATTCAGGGGGACTAACTATGGCTACACCTTC. The chain has TRBV28 and TRBJ1-2; 7 nucleotides line up with TRBD1. Germline CDR1 MDHEN, CDR2 SYDVKM. V lost 6 bases to trimming and J lost 0 bases; unmatched junction nucleotides: 10. The CDR3 is 16 amino acids.

The chain combines TRBV5-1 with TRBJ2-5, with TRBD2 matching 7 bases. V shed 4 bases, J shed 1 base, and the junction held 7 bases outside the gene matches. The CDR3 is 15 amino acids. CDR1 and CDR2 (germline): SGHRS, YFSETQ. CDR3 coding DNA: TGCGCCAGCAGCGCCTCGGGGGGAGCCCAAGAGACCCAGTACTTC. Translated, it gives CASSASGGAQETQYF.

The chain uses TRBV7-9 and TRBJ1-4; TRBD1 matches 7 bases. The CDR3 has 15 amino acids. With 3 bases clipped from V and 8 bases from J, the junction kept 9 bases outside the gene matches. The germline V gene encodes CDR1 SEHNR and CDR2 FQNEAQ (reference sequence). This chain's CDR3 is CASSFLDRVGEKLFF. In DNA, the CDR3 is TGTGCCAGCAGCTTCCTCGACAGGGTTGGGGAAAAACTGTTTTTT.

The chain employs TRBV18 and TRBJ1-2; D is perhaps TRBD1 (5 bases). V lost 5 bases to trimming and J lost 0 bases, with 19 bases between them. This CDR3 comprises 17 residues. CDR1 and CDR2 (germline): KGHSH, LQKENI. The DNA of the CDR3 is TGTGCCAGCTCATATGACAGTGTATTCAGTACTAACTATGGCTACACCTTC. It codes for CASSYDSVFSTNYGYTF.

The chain links TRBV28 to TRBJ2-1, with D possibly being TRBD1 (5 bases). Germline CDR1 is MDHEN and CDR2 is SYDVKM. V shed 2 bases and J shed 7 bases, with 6 bases lying between them. This CDR3 comprises 12 residues. The CDR3 nucleotides are TGTGCCAGCAGTTTACAGGGAAATGAGCAGTTCTTC. It translates to CASSLQGNEQFF.

The chain recombines TRBV18 with TRBJ2-5, with D maybe TRBD1 (5 bases). CDR1 and CDR2 from the germline V gene are KGHSH and LQKENI. The CDR3 extends over 15 amino acids. V was shortened by 4 bases and J by 5 bases, with 17 bases between the two germline ends. The DNA for the CDR3 is TGTGCCAGCTCACTCTTGGACACGCAAAGGGAGACCCAGTACTTC. Amino acid sequence: CASSLLDTQRETQYF.

The chain has TRBV2 and TRBJ1-1, with D possibly matching TRBD1 (5 bases). The CDR3 consists of 15 residues. Per germline, CDR1 SNHLY and CDR2 FYNNEI. Trimming removed 1 base from V and 5 bases from J, with 14 bases in between. CDR3 bases: TGTGCCAGCAGTGAAGGGTTTCGGGGGTTAACTGAAGCTTTCTTT. It is translated as CASSEGFRGLTEAFF.

CDR3 DNA: TGTGCCATCAGTGAGACAGGCTCCAATGAAAAACTGTTTTTT. Amino acids: CAISETGSNEKLFF. J is TRBJ1-4 and V is TRBV10-3; D possibly corresponds to TRBD1 (5 bases). The CDR3 loop spans 14 amino acids. Germline V CDR1 and CDR2: ENHRY, SYGVKD. V lost 2 bases and J 5 bases, leaving 9 bases between the germline ends.

CDR3 nucleotide sequence: TGCGCCAGCAGTGCCGACAGAACCTACGAGCAGTACTTC. This encodes CASSADRTYEQYF. J is TRBJ2-7 and V is TRBV10-2; D is perhaps TRBD1 (5 bases). The CDR3 is 13 residues long. CDR1 and CDR2 (germline): WSHSY, SAAADI. V was pared by 4 bases and J by 2 bases, with 9 bases between.

The rearrangement uses TRBV9 and TRBJ2-2; 9 nucleotides match TRBD2. Germline loops: CDR1 SGDLS, CDR2 YYNGEE. This CDR3 has 15 amino acids. Unmatched junction bases numbered 2, after V lost 2 bases and J lost 3 bases. CDR3 sequence reads: CASSVSGGYTGELFF. The CDR3 region has the DNA TGTGCCAGCAGCGTTAGCGGGGGCTACACCGGGGAGCTGTTTTTT.

This chain joins TRBV10-3 and TRBJ2-7; TRBD2 might be the D (6 bases). The CDR3 is 14 residues long. Germline V gives CDR1 ENHRY, CDR2 SYGVKD. V was cut by 6 bases and J by 6 bases, with 18 bases left in between. The DNA of the CDR3 is TGTGCCATCAGGTCGGGACTCCAAATGGGCGAGCAGTACTTC. Its protein is CAIRSGLQMGEQYF.

The chain combines TRBV19 with TRBJ2-7, with TRBD1 identical over 11 bases. V lost 5 bases, J lost 2 bases, and 5 bases stayed unmatched. This CDR3 is 15 amino acids long. Germline CDR1 and CDR2: LNHDA and SQIVND (reference sequence). The CDR3 here is CASSRTGGRAYEQYF. CDR3 nucleotide sequence: TGTGCCAGTAGTCGGACAGGGGGCCGAGCCTACGAGCAGTACTTC.

This chain connects TRBV5-1 to TRBJ2-1, with 7 bases aligning to TRBD2. In germline, CDR1 is SGHRS, CDR2 YFSETQ. The CDR3 length is 15 residues. Trimming at V came to 0 bases and at J to 2 bases, leaving 2 bases not matched to a gene. DNA for the CDR3: TGCGCCAGCAGCTTGGTGGGACTAACCTACAATGAGCAGTTCTTC. Encoded protein: CASSLVGLTYNEQFF.

The DNA of the CDR3 is TGTGCCAGTCCTACGGGACTTCCTTTCAGGGAGACCCAGTACTTC. As protein: CASPTGLPFRETQYF. The J gene is TRBJ2-5, the V gene TRBV19; D perhaps matches TRBD2 (6 bases). The germline gives CDR1 LNHDA, CDR2 SQIVND (reference sequence). This CDR3 has 15 residues. V lost 8 bases to trimming and J lost 5 bases, with 21 bases between them.

This clone occurred once. The rearrangement links TRBV5-6 to TRBJ1-2; no clear D gene. Germline assignment: CDR1 SGHDT and CDR2 YYEEEE. The CDR3 is 14 amino acids. V lost 3 bases to trimming and J lost 4 bases, with 13 bases between them. CDR3 nucleotide sequence: TGTGCCAGCAGCTCGGCGCAGCTCCGCTATGGCTACACCTTC. As protein: CASSSAQLRYGYTF.

J is TRBJ2-3 and V is TRBV4-1; TRBD2 is a possible D gene (6 bases). Trimming left V 3 bases short and J 6 bases short, with 13 bases between. CDR1 and CDR2 (germline): MGHRA, YSYEKL. CDR3 length equals 14 residues. The CDR3 DNA follows: TGCGCCAGCAGCCAGACTAGGGACGCTGATACGCAGTATTTT. It translates to CASSQTRDADTQYF.

The CDR3 sequence is CATSREREGTGELFF. The DNA of the CDR3 is TGTGCCACCAGCAGAGAAAGGGAGGGCACCGGGGAGCTGTTTTTT. The V gene is TRBV15, the J gene TRBJ2-2, with 7 bases that match TRBD2. The trim removed 0 bases at V and 4 bases at J, leaving 2 bases unmatched. The CDR3 totals 15 residues. Germline CDR1 is LNHNV and CDR2 is YYDKDF (reference sequence).

V is TRBV9 and J is TRBJ2-7; no reliable D call. V was shortened by 3 bases and J by 6 bases, with 13 bases between the two germline ends. Germline CDR1 is SGDLS and CDR2 is YYNGEE. This CDR3 is 13 amino acids long. In DNA, the CDR3 is TGTGCCAGCAGCGGAGTCTTTGGCGGCGAGCAGTACTTC. It codes for CASSGVFGGEQYF.

The sample holds one count of this clone. This sequence joins TRBV30 and TRBJ1-1; D is ambiguous. V was trimmed by 5 bases and J by 0 bases, leaving 10 bases between them. The CDR3 length is 13 residues. Germline V gene sequence: CDR1 GTSNPN, CDR2 SVGIG (reference sequence). CDR3 sequence (DNA): TGTGCCTGGGCCCGGTTTATGAACACTGAAGCTTTCTTT. This encodes CAWARFMNTEAFF.

The rearrangement uses TRBV28 and TRBJ2-3, with D possibly being TRBD1 (6 bases). Germline-derived CDR1 and CDR2 are MDHEN and SYDVKM. The CDR3 spans 14 residues. V was trimmed by 2 bases and J by 6 bases, leaving 12 bases between them. CDR3 region: CASSLAGQRDTQYF. The CDR3 bases are TGTGCCAGCAGTTTAGCAGGACAGCGTGATACGCAGTATTTT.

The chain links TRBV5-1 to TRBJ2-5, with D uncertain. Trimming took off 1 base at V and 1 base at J, with 5 bases between the two ends. Germline CDR1 and CDR2: SGHRS and YFSETQ. The CDR3 has 13 residues. The CDR3, as DNA: TGCGCCAGCAGCTTGACGGCCCAAGAGACCCAGTACTTC. It is translated as CASSLTAQETQYF.